Below, one TCR beta chain is given with its context. This clonotype was seen more than once but under ten times. Its antigen is currently not known. No much larger clone exists at a distance of one base, and base qualities are not known. According to the study, the label for this sample's time point signals: more than 35 days after influenza vaccine administration. A distance of 8 bases separates the germline ends of V and J, which lose 3 bases and 9 bases respectively. The germline V gene supplies CDR1 SGHTA and CDR2 FQGNSA. Reading from cysteine to phenylalanine, the CDR3 counts 11 amino acids. Only the CDR3 part of the read is kept: 33 bases, read in frame from the first base. The data were taken from a study of response to subunit inactivated influenza vaccine (dated by TCRdb to the late 2010s). Some background on the complete study: Deep quantitative profiling of the T cell receptor repertoire was used in the study to follow responses to a trivalent subunit inactivated influenza vaccine.

Library construction relied on RT-PCR. Sequencing used an Illumina HiSeq 2500. Starting from the raw public reads, TCRdb applied fastp trimming at Q25, assembled clones with MiXCR and retained in-frame beta chains. Identical CDR3 protein sequences are pooled into one entry, listed with their most common genes and DNA. For this sample the table gives fewer than 700,000 distinct CDR3 sequences, of which 13% were detected only once. Around 14% of the sample is taken by the ten largest. Points the paper makes about the study in general: According to the authors, only a limited number of new T cells may be recruited by each seasonal influenza vaccination.

This receptor was identified in a man in his forties or fifties who received an inactivated influenza vaccine. Donor details come from another sample of the same person, matched by shared clones. This sample comprised PBMCs from blood, obtained 45 days after vaccination. The V and J genes are TRBV7-2 and TRBJ1-2; possibly the D gene is TRBD1, per 5 matching bases. Here the CDR3 is given as CASSFGDRYTF. In nucleotides, the sequence is TGTGCCAGCAGCTTCGGGGACCGCTACACCTTC.